The rows below give T cell receptor beta chains drawn from one sample of a study of shared clonotypes between healthy human individuals. This table comes from immunoSEQ multiplex PCR, and its TCRdb copy is limited to in-frame clones, with some not included. Of roughly 550,000 clones in the sample, less than 97% were seen once. Sequenced sample: naive CD8+ T cells sorted from blood. The receptor set was obtained from a woman in her thirties in good health. Each CDR3 is given with its conserved first and last residue. Fields, in order: J gene, clone size, D gene, V gene, CDR3 DNA, CDR3 protein. D genes are given only for firm matches. Rows give clone size only sometimes, using once, few, many, or a class for an expanded clone.

>TRBJ1-2|.|.|TRBV29-1
TGCAGCGTTGTCCGGGCAGGGCAAACTAACTATGGCTACACCTTC
CSVVRAGQTNYGYTF
>TRBJ2-3|.|TRBD2|TRBV5-1
TGCGCCAGCAGCTTGGAGAGACCGGGAGGGCCGAGCACAGATACGCAGTATTTT
CASSLERPGGPSTDTQYF
>TRBJ2-1|few|.|TRBV7-9
TGTGCCAGCAGCTTGTACGGTAATGAGCAGTTCTTC
CASSLYGNEQFF
>TRBJ1-3|.|.|TRBV4-1
TGCGCCAGCAGCCAAGAACCCGGCACCTCTGGAAACACCATATATTTT
CASSQEPGTSGNTIYF
>TRBJ2-2|.|TRBD1|TRBV28
TGTGCCAGCAGTTTAGTAGGGGGCCAGAGCGGGGAGCTGTTTTTT
CASSLVGGQSGELFF
>TRBJ2-7|.|TRBD2|TRBV28
TGTGCCAGCAGTTTATCTAGCGGGAGAGGATACGAGCAGTACTTC
CASSLSSGRGYEQYF
>TRBJ2-2|.|.|TRBV5-1
TGCGCCAGCAGCGGCCTTGCCGGGACCGGGGAGCTGTTTTTT
CASSGLAGTGELFF
>TRBJ2-1|.|.|TRBV2
TGTGCCAGCAGTGAAACTCGAGGGGAGCAGTTCTTC
CASSETRGEQFF
>TRBJ1-5|.|.|TRBV28
TGTGCCAGCAGTTTATCGTTGGAAAATCAGCCCCAGCATTTT
CASSLSLENQPQHF
>TRBJ2-1|.|.|TRBV6-6
TGTGCCAGCAGTTACTTGCTAAATGAGCAGTTCTTC
CASSYLLNEQFF
>TRBJ2-1|.|.|TRBV2
TGTGCCAGCAGTGAAGCGGTTGGGAATGAGCAGTTCTTC
CASSEAVGNEQFF
>TRBJ2-5|.|.|TRBV11-2
TGTGCCAGCGGGACCGAGGGGGGTCGGGAGACCCAGTACTTC
CASGTEGGRETQYF
>TRBJ2-3|.|TRBD2|TRBV10-1
TGCGCCAGGGGTGGTCTAGCGGGAGCCCCGAGGGGAGATACGCAGTATTTT
CARGGLAGAPRGDTQYF
>TRBJ2-3|once|TRBD2|TRBV19
TGTGCCAGTAGTCACGGCGGGAGCGGTGATACGCAGTATTTT
CASSHGGSGDTQYF
>TRBJ2-1|.|TRBD2|TRBV27
TGTGCCAGCAGTTCCGGGACTAGTGGATATGAGCAGTTCTTC
CASSSGTSGYEQFF
>TRBJ1-4|.|TRBD1|TRBV28
TGTGCCAGCAGTTCACAGGGGGCCGGTGAAAAACTGTTTTTT
CASSSQGAGEKLFF
>TRBJ2-7|.|TRBD1|TRBV19
TGTGCCAGAGGACAGGGAGAGGACGAGCAGTACTTC
CARGQGEDEQYF
>TRBJ1-1|.|.|TRBV4-1
TGCGCCAGCAGCCCTTCATCCTCGTGGGACACTGAAGCTTTCTTT
CASSPSSSWDTEAFF
>TRBJ2-1|once|TRBD2|TRBV27
TGTGCCAGCAGTCCGACGACTAGCGGGGGCCACAATGAGCAGTTCTTC
CASSPTTSGGHNEQFF
>TRBJ2-7|.|.|TRBV7-9
TGTGCCAGCAGCCCCCCCGACAAGAACCAAATATACGAGCAGTACTTC
CASSPPDKNQIYEQYF
>TRBJ2-1|.|TRBD2|TRBV27
TGTGCCAGCAGTTTAGGGACTAGAAACTACAATGAGCAGTTCTTC
CASSLGTRNYNEQFF